This T cell receptor beta chain is from a study of CD8 T cells in ankylosing spondylitis. Study-level results: Characteristic, it appeared, of ankylosing spondylitis blood was a TCR beta motif of about eight highly homologous variants. Matched ankylosing spondylitis synovial fluid reportedly showed significant enrichment of disease-linked clones. Reactive arthritis synovial fluid and blood were previously reported to contain some motif variants.

Turning to this clonotype: Its specificity is unknown.

Germline CDR1 is LGHNA and CDR2 is YNFKEQ. V lost 4 bases and J lost 2; bases outside the gene matches: 5. The length of the CDR3 is 16 residues. Quantitative 5'-RACE with molecular barcodes produced the TCR beta libraries. One entry per CDR3 protein results from TCRdb running MiXCR on the 5' RACE reads. The repertoire holds 200,000 to 300,000 distinct CDR3 sequences, more than 9% seen once, with less than 3% in the top ten. The sequence came from a male donor with ankylosing spondylitis or in good health (not recorded which). V is TRBV4-2 and J is TRBJ2-3, with 11 bases matching TRBD2. Source material: blood, either unsorted or a sorted T cell fraction (not recorded which). Here the CDR3 reads CASSRGTSGNTDTQYF. CDR3 DNA sequence: TGTGCCAGCAGCCGAGGGACTAGCGGAAACACAGATACGCAGTATTTT.